The text below deals with one TCR beta chain. Measured with immunoSEQ multiplex PCR; TCRdb has only the in-frame clones, and not every one. The table records about 89,000 clones, approximately 90% of them present only once. Noted treatment: preoperative locoregional IRX-2 cytokine immunotherapy. This phase Ib study tested locoregional IRX-2 cytokine immunotherapy given before surgery. The data were taken from a study of preoperative IRX-2 immunotherapy in early breast cancer. The CDR3 has 15 residues. Germline assignment: CDR1 SGHRS and CDR2 YFSETQ. Trimming left V 0 bases short and J 7 bases short, with 11 bases between.

This sequence was found in a human donor with breast cancer. The sample consisted of tumor tissue, taken after IRX-2 immunotherapy. The rearrangement links TRBV5-1 to TRBJ1-6; D unresolved. CDR3 protein: CASSLAQGINSPLHF. The CDR3, as DNA: TGCGCCAGCAGCTTGGCCCAAGGAATCAATTCACCCCTCCACTTT.